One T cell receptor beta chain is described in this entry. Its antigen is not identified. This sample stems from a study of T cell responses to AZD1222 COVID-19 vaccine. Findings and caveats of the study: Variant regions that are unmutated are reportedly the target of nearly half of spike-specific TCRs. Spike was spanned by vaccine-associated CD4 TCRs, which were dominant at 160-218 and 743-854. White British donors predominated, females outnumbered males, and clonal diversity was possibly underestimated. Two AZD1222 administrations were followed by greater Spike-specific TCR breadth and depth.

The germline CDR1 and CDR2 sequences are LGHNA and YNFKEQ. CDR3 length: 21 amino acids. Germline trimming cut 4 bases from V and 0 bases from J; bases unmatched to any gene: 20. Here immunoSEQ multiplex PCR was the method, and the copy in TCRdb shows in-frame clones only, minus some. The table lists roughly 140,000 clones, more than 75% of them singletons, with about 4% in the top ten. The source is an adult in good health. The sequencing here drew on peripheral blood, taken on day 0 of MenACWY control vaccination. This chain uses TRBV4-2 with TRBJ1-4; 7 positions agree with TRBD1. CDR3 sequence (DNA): TGTGCCAGCAGCCCTCGGCGGGCAGGGGGTCGGTTGGTTACAACTAATGAAAAACTGTTTTTT. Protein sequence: CASSPRRAGGRLVTTNEKLFF.